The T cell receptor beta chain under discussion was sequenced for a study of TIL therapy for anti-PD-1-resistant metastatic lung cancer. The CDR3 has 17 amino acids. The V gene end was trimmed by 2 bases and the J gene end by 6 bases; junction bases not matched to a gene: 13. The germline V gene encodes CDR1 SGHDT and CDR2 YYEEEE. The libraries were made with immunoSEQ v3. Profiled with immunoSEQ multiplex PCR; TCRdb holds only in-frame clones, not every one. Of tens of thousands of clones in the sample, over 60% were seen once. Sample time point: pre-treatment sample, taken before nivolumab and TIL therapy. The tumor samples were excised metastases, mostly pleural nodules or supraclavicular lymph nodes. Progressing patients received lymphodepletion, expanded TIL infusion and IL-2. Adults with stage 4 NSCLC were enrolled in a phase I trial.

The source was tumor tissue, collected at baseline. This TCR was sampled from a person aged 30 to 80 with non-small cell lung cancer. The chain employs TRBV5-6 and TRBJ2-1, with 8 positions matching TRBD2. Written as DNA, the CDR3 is TGTGCCAGCAGCTTCCCATATGTGGCGGGGGGCCCCAATGAGCAGTTCTTC. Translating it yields CASSFPYVAGGPNEQFF.